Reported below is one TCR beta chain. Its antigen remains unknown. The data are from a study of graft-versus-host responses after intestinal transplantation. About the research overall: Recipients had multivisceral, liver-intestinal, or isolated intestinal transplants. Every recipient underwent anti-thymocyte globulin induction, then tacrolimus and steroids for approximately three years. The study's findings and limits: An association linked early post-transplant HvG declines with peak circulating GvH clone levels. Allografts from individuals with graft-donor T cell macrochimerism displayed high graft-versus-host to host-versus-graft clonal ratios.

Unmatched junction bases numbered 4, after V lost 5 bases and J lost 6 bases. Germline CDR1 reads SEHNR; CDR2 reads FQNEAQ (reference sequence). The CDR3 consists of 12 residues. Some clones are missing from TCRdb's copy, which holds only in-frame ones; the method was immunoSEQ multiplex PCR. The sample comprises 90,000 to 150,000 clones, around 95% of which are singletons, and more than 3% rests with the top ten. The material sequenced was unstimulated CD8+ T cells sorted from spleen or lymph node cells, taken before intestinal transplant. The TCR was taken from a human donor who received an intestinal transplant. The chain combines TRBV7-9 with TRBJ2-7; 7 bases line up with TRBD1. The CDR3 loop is CASSISGGEQYF. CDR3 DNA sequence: TGTGCCAGCAGCATATCAGGGGGCGAGCAGTACTTC.